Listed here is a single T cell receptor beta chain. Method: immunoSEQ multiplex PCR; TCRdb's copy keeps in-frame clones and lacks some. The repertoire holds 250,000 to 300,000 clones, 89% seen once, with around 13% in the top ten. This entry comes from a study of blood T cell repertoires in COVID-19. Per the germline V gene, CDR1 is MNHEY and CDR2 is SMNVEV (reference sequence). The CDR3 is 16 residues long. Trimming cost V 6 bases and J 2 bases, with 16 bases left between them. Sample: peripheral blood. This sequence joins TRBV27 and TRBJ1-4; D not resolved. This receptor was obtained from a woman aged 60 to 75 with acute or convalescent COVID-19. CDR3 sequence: CASSDLYGVTNEKLFF. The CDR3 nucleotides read TGTGCCAGCAGCGACCTTTACGGAGTTACTAATGAAAAACTGTTTTTT. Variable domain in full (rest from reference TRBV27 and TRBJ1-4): EAQVTQNPRYLITVTGKKLTVTCSQNMNHEYMSWYRQDPGLGLRQIYYSMNVEVTDKGDVPEGYKVSRKEKRNFPLILESPSPNQTSLYFCASSDLYGVTNEKLFFGSGTQLSVL.